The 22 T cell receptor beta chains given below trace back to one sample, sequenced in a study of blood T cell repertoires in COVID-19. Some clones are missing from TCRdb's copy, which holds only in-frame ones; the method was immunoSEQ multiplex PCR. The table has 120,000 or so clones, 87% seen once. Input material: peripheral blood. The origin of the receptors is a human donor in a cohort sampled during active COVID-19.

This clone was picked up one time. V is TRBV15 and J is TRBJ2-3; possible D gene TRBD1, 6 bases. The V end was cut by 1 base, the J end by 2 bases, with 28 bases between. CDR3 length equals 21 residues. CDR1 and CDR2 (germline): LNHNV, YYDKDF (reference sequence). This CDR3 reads CATSRAALGLQGETNTDTQYF. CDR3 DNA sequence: TGTGCCACCAGCAGAGCCGCGCTCGGGCTACAGGGCGAAACGAACACAGATACGCAGTATTTT.

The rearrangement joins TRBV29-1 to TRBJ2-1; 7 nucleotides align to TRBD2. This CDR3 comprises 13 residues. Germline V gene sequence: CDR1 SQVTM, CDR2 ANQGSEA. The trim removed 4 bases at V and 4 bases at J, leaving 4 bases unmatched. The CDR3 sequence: CSVGGGEYNEQFF. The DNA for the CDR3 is TGCAGCGTTGGGGGGGGAGAATACAATGAGCAGTTCTTC.

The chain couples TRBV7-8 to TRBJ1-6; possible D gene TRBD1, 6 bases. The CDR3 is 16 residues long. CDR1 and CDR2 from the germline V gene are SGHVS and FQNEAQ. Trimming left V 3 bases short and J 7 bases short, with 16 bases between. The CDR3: CASSLGRGFRNSPLHF. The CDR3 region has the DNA TGTGCCAGCAGCTTGGGCAGGGGTTTTCGGAATTCACCCCTCCACTTT.

CDR3 nucleotides: TGCGCCAGCAGTGACTCAGGGAGGGCCAACTATGGCTACACCTTC. Residues: CASSDSGRANYGYTF. This chain links TRBV10-2 with TRBJ1-2, with TRBD1 as a possible D gene (5 bases). This CDR3 contains 15 residues. Germline lookup yields CDR1 WSHSY and CDR2 SAAADI. V gave up 3 bases and J gave up 2 bases, with 13 bases separating them.

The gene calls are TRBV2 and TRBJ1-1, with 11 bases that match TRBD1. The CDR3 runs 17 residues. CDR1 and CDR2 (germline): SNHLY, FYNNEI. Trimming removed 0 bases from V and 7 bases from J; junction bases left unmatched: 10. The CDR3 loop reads CASSEALRGQGADEAFF. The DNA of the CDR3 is TGTGCCAGCAGTGAAGCGCTTCGTGGACAGGGGGCTGATGAAGCTTTCTTT.

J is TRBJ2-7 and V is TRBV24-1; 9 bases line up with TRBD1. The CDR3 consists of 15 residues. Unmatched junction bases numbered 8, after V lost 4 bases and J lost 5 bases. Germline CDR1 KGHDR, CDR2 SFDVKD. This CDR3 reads CATSDPGTGSDEQYF. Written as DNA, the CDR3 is TGTGCCACCAGTGACCCCGGGACAGGGAGCGACGAGCAGTACTTC.

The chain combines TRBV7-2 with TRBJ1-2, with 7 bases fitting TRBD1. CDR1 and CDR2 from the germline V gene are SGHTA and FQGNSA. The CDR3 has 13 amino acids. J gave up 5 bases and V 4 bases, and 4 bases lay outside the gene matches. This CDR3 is CASSSGQAYGYTF. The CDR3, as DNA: TGTGCCAGCAGCTCTGGACAGGCGTATGGCTACACCTTC.

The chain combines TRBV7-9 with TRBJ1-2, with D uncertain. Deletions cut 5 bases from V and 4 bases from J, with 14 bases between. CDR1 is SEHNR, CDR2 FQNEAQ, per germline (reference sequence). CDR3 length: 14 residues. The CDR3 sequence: CASSKVTEFYGYTF. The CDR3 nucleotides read TGTGCCAGCAGCAAAGTAACAGAGTTCTATGGCTACACCTTC.

CDR3 sequence reads: CASSSTGFTEAFF. The CDR3 region has the DNA TGTGCCAGCAGCTCCACAGGGTTCACTGAAGCTTTCTTT. V usage is TRBV2 and J usage is TRBJ1-1; a weak D match, TRBD1 (6 bases). The CDR3 totals 13 residues. CDR1 SNHLY and CDR2 FYNNEI come from the germline V gene. The V and J ends lost 6 bases and 4 bases respectively, with 12 bases between them.

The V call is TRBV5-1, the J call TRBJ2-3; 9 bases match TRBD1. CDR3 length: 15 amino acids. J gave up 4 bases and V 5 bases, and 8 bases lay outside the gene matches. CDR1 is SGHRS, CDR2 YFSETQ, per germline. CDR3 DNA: TGCGCCAGCAGTCAAGGACAGGGGCGGGCAGATACGCAGTATTTT. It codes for CASSQGQGRADTQYF. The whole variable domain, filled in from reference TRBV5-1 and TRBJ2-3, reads KAGVTQTPRYLIKTRGQQVTLSCSPISGHRSVSWYQQTPGQGLQFLFEYFSETQRNKGNFPGRFSGRQFSNSRSEMNVSTLELGDSALYLCASSQGQGRADTQYFGPGTRLTVL.

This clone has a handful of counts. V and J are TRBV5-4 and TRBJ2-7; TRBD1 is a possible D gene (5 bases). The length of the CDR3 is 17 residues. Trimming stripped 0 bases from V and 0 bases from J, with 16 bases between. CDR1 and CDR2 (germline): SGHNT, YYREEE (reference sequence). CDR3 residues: CASSLAEGARSSYEQYF. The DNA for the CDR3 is TGTGCCAGCAGCTTGGCCGAAGGGGCTAGGAGCTCCTACGAGCAGTACTTC.

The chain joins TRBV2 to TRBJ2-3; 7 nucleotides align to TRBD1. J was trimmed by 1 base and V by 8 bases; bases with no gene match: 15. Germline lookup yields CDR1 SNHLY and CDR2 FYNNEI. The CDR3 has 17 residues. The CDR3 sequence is CASYPIRGMGGTDTQYF. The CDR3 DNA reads TGTGCCAGCTACCCCATCAGGGGGATGGGGGGCACAGATACGCAGTATTTT.

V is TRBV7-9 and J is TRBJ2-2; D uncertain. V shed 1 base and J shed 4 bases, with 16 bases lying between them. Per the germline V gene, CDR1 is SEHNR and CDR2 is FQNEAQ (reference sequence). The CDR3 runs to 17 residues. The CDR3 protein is CASSLGGMGLSTGELFF. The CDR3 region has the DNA TGTGCCAGCAGCTTAGGAGGAATGGGTCTAAGCACCGGGGAGCTGTTTTTT.

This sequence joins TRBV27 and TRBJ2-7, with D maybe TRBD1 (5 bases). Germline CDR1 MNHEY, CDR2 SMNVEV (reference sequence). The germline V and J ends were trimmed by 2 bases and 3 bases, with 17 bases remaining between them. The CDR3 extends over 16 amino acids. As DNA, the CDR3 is TGTGCCAGCAGTTTACTTTTAGGGGCGCAGGGCTACGAGCAGTACTTC. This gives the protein CASSLLLGAQGYEQYF.

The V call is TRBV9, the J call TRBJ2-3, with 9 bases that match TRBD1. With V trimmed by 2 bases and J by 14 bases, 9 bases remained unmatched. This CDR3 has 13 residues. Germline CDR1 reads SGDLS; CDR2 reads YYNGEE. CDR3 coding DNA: TGTGCCAGCAGCGTCACCGGGACAGGGAAGACGTATTTT. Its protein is CASSVTGTGKTYF.

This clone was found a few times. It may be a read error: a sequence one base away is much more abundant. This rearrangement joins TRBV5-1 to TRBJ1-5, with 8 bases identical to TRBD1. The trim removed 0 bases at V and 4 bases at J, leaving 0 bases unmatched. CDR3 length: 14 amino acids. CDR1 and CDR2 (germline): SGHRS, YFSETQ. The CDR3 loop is CASSLGTGNQPQHF. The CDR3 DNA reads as TGCGCCAGCAGCTTGGGGACAGGGAATCAGCCCCAGCATTTT.

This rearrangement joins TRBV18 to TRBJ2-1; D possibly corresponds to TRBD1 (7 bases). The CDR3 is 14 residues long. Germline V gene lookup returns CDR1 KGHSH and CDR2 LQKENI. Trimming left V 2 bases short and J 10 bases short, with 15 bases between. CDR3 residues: CASSPSNRGGEQFF. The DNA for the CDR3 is TGTGCCAGCTCACCAAGTAACAGGGGAGGAGAGCAGTTCTTC.

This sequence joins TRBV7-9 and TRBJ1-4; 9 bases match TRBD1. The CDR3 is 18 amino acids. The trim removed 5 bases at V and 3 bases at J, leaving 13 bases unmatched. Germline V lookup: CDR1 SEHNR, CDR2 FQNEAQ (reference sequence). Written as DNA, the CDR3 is TGTGCCAGCAGCAAGGGACAGGGTAGTTTGGACGCTAATGAAAAACTGTTTTTT. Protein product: CASSKGQGSLDANEKLFF. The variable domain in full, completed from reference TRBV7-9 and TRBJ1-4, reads DTGVSQNPRHKITKRGQNVTFRCDPISEHNRLYWYRQTLGQGPEFLTYFQNEAQLEKSRLLSDRFSAERPKGSFSTLEIQRTEQGDSAMYLCASSKGQGSLDANEKLFFGSGTQLSVL.

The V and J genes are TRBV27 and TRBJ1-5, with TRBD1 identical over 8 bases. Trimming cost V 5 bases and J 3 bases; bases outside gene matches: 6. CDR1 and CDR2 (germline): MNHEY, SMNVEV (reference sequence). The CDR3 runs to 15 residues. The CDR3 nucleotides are TGTGCCAGCAGTGTGACAGGGGCAAACAATCAGCCCCAGCATTTT. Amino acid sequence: CASSVTGANNQPQHF.

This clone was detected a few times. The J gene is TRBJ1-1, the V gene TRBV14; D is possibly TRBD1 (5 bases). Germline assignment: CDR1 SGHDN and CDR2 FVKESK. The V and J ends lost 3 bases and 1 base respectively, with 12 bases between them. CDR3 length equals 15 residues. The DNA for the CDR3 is TGTGCCAGCAGCCAGAAGCACAGGAGGAACACTGAAGCTTTCTTT. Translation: CASSQKHRRNTEAFF.

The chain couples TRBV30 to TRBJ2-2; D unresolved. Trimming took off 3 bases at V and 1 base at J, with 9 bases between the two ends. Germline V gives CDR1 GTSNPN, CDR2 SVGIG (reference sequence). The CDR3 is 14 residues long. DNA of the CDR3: TGTGCCTGGAGGTCCCAGGAGAACACCGGGGAGCTGTTTTTT. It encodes CAWRSQENTGELFF.

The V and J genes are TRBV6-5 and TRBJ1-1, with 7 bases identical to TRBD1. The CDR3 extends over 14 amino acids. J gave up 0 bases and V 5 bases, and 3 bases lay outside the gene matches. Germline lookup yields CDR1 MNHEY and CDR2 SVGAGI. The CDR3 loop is CASSRGQMNTEAFF. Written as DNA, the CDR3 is TGTGCCAGCAGTCGGGGACAGATGAACACTGAAGCTTTCTTT.